This entry is about one TCR beta chain. Clones were sequenced by immunoSEQ multiplex PCR, and TCRdb holds only the in-frame ones, with some missing. The repertoire includes around 8,100 clones, about 85% of them detected once, and 9.5% to 13% sits in the top ten. This record belongs to a study of T cell changes during pregnancy in multiple sclerosis. CDR3 length equals 15 residues. V was pared by 0 bases and J by 8 bases, with 13 bases between. In germline, CDR1 is LNHNV, CDR2 YYDKDF (reference sequence). The chain is built from TRBV15 and TRBJ1-4; D gene unclear. The source material was CD8+ T cells from peripheral blood mononuclear cells, sampled in the first trimester of pregnancy. This clonotype was obtained from a female donor in good health, enrolled as a control in a pregnancy study. In DNA form, the CDR3 reads TGTGCCACCAGCAGAGACCCTCCGATGGGCGAAAAACTGTTTTTT. Amino acid sequence: CATSRDPPMGEKLFF.